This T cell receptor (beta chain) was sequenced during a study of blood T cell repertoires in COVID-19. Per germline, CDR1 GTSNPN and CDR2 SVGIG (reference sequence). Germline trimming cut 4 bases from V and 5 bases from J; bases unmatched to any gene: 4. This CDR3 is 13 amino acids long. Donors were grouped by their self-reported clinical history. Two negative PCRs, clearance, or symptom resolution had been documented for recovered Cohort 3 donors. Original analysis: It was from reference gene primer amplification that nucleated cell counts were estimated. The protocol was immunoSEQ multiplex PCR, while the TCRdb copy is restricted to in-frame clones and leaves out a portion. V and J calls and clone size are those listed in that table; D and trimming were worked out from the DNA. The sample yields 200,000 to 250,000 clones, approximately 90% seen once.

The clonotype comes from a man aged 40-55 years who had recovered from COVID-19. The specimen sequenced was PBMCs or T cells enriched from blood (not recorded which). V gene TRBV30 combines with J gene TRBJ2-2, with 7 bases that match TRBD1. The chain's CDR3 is CAWTQQGTGELFF. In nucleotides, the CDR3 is TGTGCCTGGACCCAACAGGGGACCGGGGAGCTGTTTTTT.